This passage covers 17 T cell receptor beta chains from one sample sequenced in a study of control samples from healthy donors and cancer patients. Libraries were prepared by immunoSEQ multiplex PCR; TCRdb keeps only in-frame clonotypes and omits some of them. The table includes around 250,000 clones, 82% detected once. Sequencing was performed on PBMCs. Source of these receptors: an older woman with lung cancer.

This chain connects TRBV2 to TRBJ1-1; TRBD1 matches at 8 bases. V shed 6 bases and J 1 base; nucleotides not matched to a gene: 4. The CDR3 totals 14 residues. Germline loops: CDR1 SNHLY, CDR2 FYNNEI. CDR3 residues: CASRDRGSNTEAFF. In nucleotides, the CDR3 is TGTGCCAGCAGAGACAGGGGTTCGAACACTGAAGCTTTCTTT. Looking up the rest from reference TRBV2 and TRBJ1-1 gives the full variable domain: EPEVTQTPSHQVTQMGQEVILRCVPISNHLYFYWYRQILGQKVEFLVSFYNNEISEKSEIFDDQFSVERPDGSNFTLKIRSTKLEDSAMYFCASRDRGSNTEAFFGQGTRLTVV.

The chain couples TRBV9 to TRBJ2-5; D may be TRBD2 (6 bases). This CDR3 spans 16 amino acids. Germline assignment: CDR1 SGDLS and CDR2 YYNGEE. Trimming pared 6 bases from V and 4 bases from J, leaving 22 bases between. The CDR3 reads CASTQGGGSVGETQYF. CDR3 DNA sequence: TGTGCCAGCACCCAAGGCGGAGGGTCCGTCGGAGAGACCCAGTACTTC.

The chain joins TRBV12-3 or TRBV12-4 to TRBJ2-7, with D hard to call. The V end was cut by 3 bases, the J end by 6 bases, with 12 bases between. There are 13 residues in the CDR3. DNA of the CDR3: TGTGCCAGCAGTTTTTACCGAGACTCCGAGCAGTACTTC. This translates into CASSFYRDSEQYF.

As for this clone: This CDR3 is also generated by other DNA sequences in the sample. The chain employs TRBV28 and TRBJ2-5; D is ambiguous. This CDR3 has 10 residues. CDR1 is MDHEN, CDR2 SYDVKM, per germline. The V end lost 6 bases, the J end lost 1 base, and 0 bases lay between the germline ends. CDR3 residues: CASSQETQYF. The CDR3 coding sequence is TGTGCCAGCAGCCAAGAGACCCAGTACTTC.

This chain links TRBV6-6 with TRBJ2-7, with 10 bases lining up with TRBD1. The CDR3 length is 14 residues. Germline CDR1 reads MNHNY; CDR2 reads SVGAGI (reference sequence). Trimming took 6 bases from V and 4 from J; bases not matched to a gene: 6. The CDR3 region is CASRPGQGKYEQYF. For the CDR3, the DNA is TGTGCCAGCAGACCGGGACAGGGGAAATACGAGCAGTACTTC.

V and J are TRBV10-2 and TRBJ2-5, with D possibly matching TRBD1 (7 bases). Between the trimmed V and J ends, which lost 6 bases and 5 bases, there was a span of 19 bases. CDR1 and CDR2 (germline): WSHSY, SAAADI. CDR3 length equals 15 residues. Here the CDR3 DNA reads TGCGCCAGCAGCCTCCCCCAGGGGGGAGCGGAGACCCAGTACTTC. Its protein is CASSLPQGGAETQYF.

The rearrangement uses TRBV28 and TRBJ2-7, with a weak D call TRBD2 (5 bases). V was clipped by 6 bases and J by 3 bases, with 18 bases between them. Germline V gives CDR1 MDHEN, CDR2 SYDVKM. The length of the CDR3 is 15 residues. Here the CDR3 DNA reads TGTGCCAGCAGACCTAACCCGGGATCCTTCTACGAGCAGTACTTC. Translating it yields CASRPNPGSFYEQYF. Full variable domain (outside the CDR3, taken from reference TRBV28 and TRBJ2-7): DVKVTQSSRYLVKRTGEKVFLECVQDMDHENMFWYRQDPGLGLRLIYFSYDVKMKEKGDIPEGYSVSREKKERFSLILESASTNQTSMYLCASRPNPGSFYEQYFGPGTRLTVT.

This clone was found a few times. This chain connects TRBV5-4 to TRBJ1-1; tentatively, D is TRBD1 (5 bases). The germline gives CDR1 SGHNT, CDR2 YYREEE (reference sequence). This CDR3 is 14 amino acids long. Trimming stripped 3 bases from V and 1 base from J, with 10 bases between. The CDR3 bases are TGTGCCAGCAGCTCCCGGGGGAGGAACACTGAAGCTTTCTTT. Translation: CASSSRGRNTEAFF.

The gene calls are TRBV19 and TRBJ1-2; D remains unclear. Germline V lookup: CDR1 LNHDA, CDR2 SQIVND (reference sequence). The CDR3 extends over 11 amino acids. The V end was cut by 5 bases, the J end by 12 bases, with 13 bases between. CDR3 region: CASSLGLNDTF. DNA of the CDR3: TGTGCCAGTAGTCTAGGACTAAACGACACCTTC.

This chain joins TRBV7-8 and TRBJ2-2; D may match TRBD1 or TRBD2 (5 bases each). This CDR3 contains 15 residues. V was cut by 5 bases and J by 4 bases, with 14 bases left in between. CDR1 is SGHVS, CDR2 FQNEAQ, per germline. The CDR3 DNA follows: TGTGCCAGCAGCCCCCGGGACGACGGCACCGGGGAGCTGTTTTTT. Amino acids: CASSPRDDGTGELFF. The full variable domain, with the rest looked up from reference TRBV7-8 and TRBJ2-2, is GAGVSQSPRYKVAKRGQDVALRCDPISGHVSLFWYQQALGQGPEFLTYFQNEAQLDKSGLPSDRFFAERPEGSVSTLKIQRTQQEDSAVYLCASSPRDDGTGELFFGEGSRLTVL.

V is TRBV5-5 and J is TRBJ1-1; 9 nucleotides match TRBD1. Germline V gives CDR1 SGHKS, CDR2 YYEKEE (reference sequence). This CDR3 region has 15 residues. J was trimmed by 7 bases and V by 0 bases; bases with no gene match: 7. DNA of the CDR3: TGTGCCAGCAGCTTGGTAGTTGGGACAGGGATTGAAGCTTTCTTT. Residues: CASSLVVGTGIEAFF.

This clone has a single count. The CDR3 DNA reads TGTGCCAGCAGCCCTAGTACGGGGAGCAATGAGCAGTTCTTC. Encoded protein: CASSPSTGSNEQFF. The rearrangement joins TRBV7-3 to TRBJ2-1; TRBD2 might be the D (5 bases). Trimming left V 5 bases short and J 6 bases short, with 14 bases between. This CDR3 has 14 residues. Germline V gives CDR1 SGHTA, CDR2 FQGTGA.

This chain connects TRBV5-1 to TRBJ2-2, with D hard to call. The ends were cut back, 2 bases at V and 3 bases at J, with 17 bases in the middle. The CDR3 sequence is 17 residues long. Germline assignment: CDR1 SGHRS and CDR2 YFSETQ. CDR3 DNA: TGCGCCAGCAGCTTTAAAACACGGAGACAAGACACCGGGGAGCTGTTTTTT. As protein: CASSFKTRRQDTGELFF.

The chain's CDR3 is CATSRNLNEKLFF. The CDR3 nucleotides read TGTGCCACCAGCAGAAACTTGAATGAAAAACTGTTTTTT. The chain couples TRBV15 to TRBJ1-4, with unresolved D. CDR1 LNHNV and CDR2 YYDKDF come from the germline V gene (reference sequence). The V end lost 2 bases, the J end lost 5 bases, and 6 bases lay between the germline ends. The CDR3 length is 13 residues.

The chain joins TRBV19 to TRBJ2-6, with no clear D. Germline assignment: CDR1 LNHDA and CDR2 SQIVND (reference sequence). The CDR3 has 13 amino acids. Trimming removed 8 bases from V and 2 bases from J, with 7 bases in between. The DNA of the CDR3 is TGTGCCAGTCGGGTCCCTGGGGCCAACGTCCTGACTTTC. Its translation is CASRVPGANVLTF.

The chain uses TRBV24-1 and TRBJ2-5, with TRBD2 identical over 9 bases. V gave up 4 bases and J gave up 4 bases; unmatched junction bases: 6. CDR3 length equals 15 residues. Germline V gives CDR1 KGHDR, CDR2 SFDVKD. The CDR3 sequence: CATSETSGAGETQYF. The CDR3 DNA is TGTGCCACCAGTGAGACTAGCGGAGCGGGAGAGACCCAGTACTTC.

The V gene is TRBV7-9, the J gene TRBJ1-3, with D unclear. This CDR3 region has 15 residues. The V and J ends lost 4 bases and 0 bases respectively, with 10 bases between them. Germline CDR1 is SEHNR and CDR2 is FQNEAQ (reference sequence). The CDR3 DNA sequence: TGTGCCAGCAGCTCGGATACTTTCTCTGGAAACACCATATATTTT. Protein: CASSSDTFSGNTIYF.